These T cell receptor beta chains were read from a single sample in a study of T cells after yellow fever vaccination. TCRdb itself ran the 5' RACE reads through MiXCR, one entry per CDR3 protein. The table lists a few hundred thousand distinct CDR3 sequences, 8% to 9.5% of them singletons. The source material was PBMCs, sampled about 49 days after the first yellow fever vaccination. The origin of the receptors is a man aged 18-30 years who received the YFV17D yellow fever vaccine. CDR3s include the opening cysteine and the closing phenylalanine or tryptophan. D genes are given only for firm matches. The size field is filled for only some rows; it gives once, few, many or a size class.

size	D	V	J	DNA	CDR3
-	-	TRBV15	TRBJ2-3	TGTGCCACCAGCAGAGCTCAGCCCTCGGATACGCAGTATTTT	CATSRAQPSDTQYF
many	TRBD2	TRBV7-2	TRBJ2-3	TGTGCCAGCAGGGCTAGCGGGGGGCCAGGAGATACGCAGTATTTT	CASRASGGPGDTQYF
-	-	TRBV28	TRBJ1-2	TGTGCCAGCAAAACGACAGAGGGCTACACCTTC	CASKTTEGYTF
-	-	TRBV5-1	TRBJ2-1	TGCGCCAGCAGCTTGGCCGGTGGTCGGGGCCTCAATGAGCAGTTCTTC	CASSLAGGRGLNEQFF
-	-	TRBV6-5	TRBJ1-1	TGTGCCAGCAGTTACCAGGGACTATCAATGAACACTGAAGCTTTCTTT	CASSYQGLSMNTEAFF
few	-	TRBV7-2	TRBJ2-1	TGTGCCAGCAGCTTAGGGAGGGAGGACGAGCAGTTCTTC	CASSLGREDEQFF
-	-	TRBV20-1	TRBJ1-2	TGCAGTGCTATAAACAGGGAAGATGGCTACACCTTC	CSAINREDGYTF
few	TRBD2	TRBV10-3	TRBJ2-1	TGTGCCATCAGGACTAGCGGGGGGGCCACCAATGAGCAGTTCTTC	CAIRTSGGATNEQFF
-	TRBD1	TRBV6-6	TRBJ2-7	TGTGCCAGCAGTGCCGGGACAGTCTCCGAGCAGTACTTC	CASSAGTVSEQYF
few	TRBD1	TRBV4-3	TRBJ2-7	TGCGCCAGCAGCCAAGATGTTGTCCGGGACAGGCACTACGAGCAGTACTTC	CASSQDVVRDRHYEQYF
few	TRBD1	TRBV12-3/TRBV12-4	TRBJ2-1	TGTGCCAGCAGTTTAGCCGGGACAGGGGTCTACAATGAGCAGTTCTTC	CASSLAGTGVYNEQFF
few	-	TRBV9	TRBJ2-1	TGTGCCAGCAGCGTTCGAATTAGGGAGAATGAGCAGTTCTTC	CASSVRIRENEQFF
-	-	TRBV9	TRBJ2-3	TGTGCCAGCAGCGCGCCCGGATCGGGGGGCGCCACAGATACGCAGTATTTT	CASSAPGSGGATDTQYF
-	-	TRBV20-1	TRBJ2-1	TGCAGTGCTCCGGAGCGGAGCTCCTACAATGAGCAGTTCTTC	CSAPERSSYNEQFF
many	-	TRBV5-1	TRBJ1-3	TGCGCCAGCAGCGGGGGTTTGACTGGAAACACCATATATTTT	CASSGGLTGNTIYF
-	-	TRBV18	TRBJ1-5	TGTGCCAGCTCACCCGGGGGATCTCAGCCCCAGCATTTT	CASSPGGSQPQHF
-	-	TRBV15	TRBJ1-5	TGTGCCACCAGCAGAGACGGAGTTGAAAATCAGCCCCAGCATTTT	CATSRDGVENQPQHF
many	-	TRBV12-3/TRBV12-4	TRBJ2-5	TGTGCCAGCAGTTTGGTGGGGGAGACCCAGTACTTC	CASSLVGETQYF
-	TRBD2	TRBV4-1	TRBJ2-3	TGCGCCAGCAGAGCTTTGGGACTAGCGGTTTTGGATACGCAGTATTTT	CASRALGLAVLDTQYF
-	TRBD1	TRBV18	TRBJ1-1	TGTGCCAGCCACACACAAGACGGGACAGATTACACTGAAGCTTTCTTT	CASHTQDGTDYTEAFF
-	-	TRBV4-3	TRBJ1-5	TGCGCCAGCAGCCCGGGACTTGTCGATCAGCCCCAGCATTTT	CASSPGLVDQPQHF
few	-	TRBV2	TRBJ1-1	TGTGCCAGCAGTGAGGGAGGGGGGAGCACTGAAGCTTTCTTT	CASSEGGGSTEAFF
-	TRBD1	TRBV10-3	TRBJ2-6	TGTGCCATCAGAGGGGGCTTGGCCAACGTCCTGACTTTC	CAIRGGLANVLTF
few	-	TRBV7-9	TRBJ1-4	TGTGCCAGCACCTTTACACCGAGCCCTATAAAACTGTTTTTT	CASTFTPSPIKLFF
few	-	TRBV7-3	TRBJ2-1	TGTGCCAGCAGCCCGAGGGGGACCCGGATGAGCTCCTACAATGAGCAGTTCTTC	CASSPRGTRMSSYNEQFF
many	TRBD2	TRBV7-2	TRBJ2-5	TGTGCCAGCAGCGAAAGACTAGCGGGGGGCCTGGTAAAAGAGACCCAGTACTTC	CASSERLAGGLVKETQYF
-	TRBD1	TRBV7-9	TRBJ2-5	TGTGCCAGCAGCTCGGGGACAGGGAACAGGACCCAGTACTTC	CASSSGTGNRTQYF
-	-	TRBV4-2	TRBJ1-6	TGTGCCAGCAGCCAAGTACCGGATTCACCCCTCCACTTT	CASSQVPDSPLHF
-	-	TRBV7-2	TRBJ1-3	TGTGCCAGCAGCTTAAGGGCGGTGGGGGCGAGGACCATATATTTT	CASSLRAVGARTIYF
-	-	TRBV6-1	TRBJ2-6	TGTGCCAGCAGACCCCCCTTAACTGGGGCCAACGTCCTGACTTTC	CASRPPLTGANVLTF
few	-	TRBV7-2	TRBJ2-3	TGTGCCAGCAGCTCAGGAACGGACTATCTCACAGATACGCAGTATTTT	CASSSGTDYLTDTQYF
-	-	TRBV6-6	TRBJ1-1	TGTGCCAGCGGGACGGACACTGAAGCTTTCTTT	CASGTDTEAFF
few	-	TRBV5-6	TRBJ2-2	TGTGCCAGCAGCTCGGACGGATCGAACACCGGGGAGCTGTTTTTT	CASSSDGSNTGELFF